These 23 T cell receptor beta chains were all obtained from the same sample, sequenced in a study of T-cell reconstitution after alpha-beta-depleted transplantation in children. Unique molecular identifiers were incorporated when the TCRbeta library was constructed. From the PCR reads, TCRdb called clonotypes with MiXCR, one entry per CDR3 protein. The repertoire holds almost 250,000 distinct CDR3 sequences, about 25% seen once, with 2.6% in the top ten. Sequences were derived from PBMCs, sampled before TCRalphabeta/CD19-depleted stem cell transplant. These receptor sequences come from a girl aged 2-10 years with Fanconi anemia, due to receive a stem cell transplant.

This clonotype was seen a handful of times. This CDR3 is CSVVGGKDRYEQYF. In nucleotides, the CDR3 is TGCAGCGTTGTGGGGGGGAAGGATAGGTACGAGCAGTACTTC. V and J are TRBV29-1 and TRBJ2-7; 7 positions match TRBD2. CDR3 length: 14 residues. In germline, CDR1 is SQVTM, CDR2 ANQGSEA. After removal of 4 bases from V and 4 bases from J, the junction contained 10 bases not matched to a gene.

This clonotype appeared many times. The rearrangement links TRBV9 to TRBJ2-1; D unresolved. CDR1 is SGDLS, CDR2 YYNGEE, per germline. CDR3 length: 12 residues. Between the trimmed V and J ends, which lost 3 bases and 10 bases, there was a span of 11 bases. This CDR3 reads CASSAAHSEQFF. Written as DNA, the CDR3 is TGTGCCAGCAGCGCGGCTCATTCGGAGCAGTTCTTC. Variable domain in full (rest from reference TRBV9 and TRBJ2-1): DSGVTQTPKHLITATGQRVTLRCSPRSGDLSVYWYQQSLDQGLQFLIQYYNGEERAKGNILERFSAQQFPDLHSELNLSSLELGDSALYFCASSAAHSEQFFGPGTRLTVL.

This clonotype has just a few counts. The gene calls are TRBV12-3 or TRBV12-4 and TRBJ1-2, with D perhaps matching TRBD1 (5 bases). Deletions cut 5 bases from V and 2 bases from J, with 12 bases between. CDR3 length: 14 residues. The DNA for the CDR3 is TGTGCCAGCAGTCGAGCGACAGACAACTATGGCTACACCTTC. Its translation is CASSRATDNYGYTF.

The V call is TRBV2, the J call TRBJ2-3; D gene ambiguous. V gave up 4 bases and J gave up 8 bases, with 4 bases separating them. From germline, CDR1 is SNHLY and CDR2 FYNNEI. The CDR3 length is 10 residues. In nucleotides, the CDR3 is TGTGCCAGCAGTGGGGTTACGCAGTATTTT. Its protein product is CASSGVTQYF.

The gene calls are TRBV11-2 and TRBJ2-1; weak D call: TRBD2 (5 bases). CDR1 is SGHAT and CDR2 is FQNNGV in the germline V gene. The length of the CDR3 is 18 residues. Deletions cut 1 base from V and 6 bases from J, with 22 bases between. CDR3 sequence: CASSLVGRGPTLSNEQFF. CDR3 DNA: TGTGCCAGCAGCTTAGTCGGGCGCGGGCCCACTCTCTCCAATGAGCAGTTCTTC.

This clonotype has ten or more counts. V usage is TRBV4-2 and J usage is TRBJ2-7; D is perhaps TRBD1 (5 bases). This CDR3 is 13 amino acids long. The germline gives CDR1 LGHNA, CDR2 YNFKEQ. Trimming removed 3 bases at V and 2 bases at J, with 8 bases between. DNA of the CDR3: TGTGCCAGCAGCCAGGGGCAGGCCTACGAGCAGTACTTC. Amino acids: CASSQGQAYEQYF.

This clonotype was seen a handful of times. The chain joins TRBV20-1 to TRBJ2-2; D is perhaps TRBD1 (6 bases). The CDR3 sequence is 12 residues long. Between the trimmed V and J ends, which lost 7 bases and 6 bases, there was a span of 12 bases. Germline V gene lookup returns CDR1 DFQATT and CDR2 SNEGSKA (reference sequence). In DNA form, the CDR3 reads TGCAGTGTACAGGGCTCCGCCGGGGAGCTGTTTTTT. Translated, it gives CSVQGSAGELFF.

The chain links TRBV2 to TRBJ2-1, with a weak D call TRBD2 (6 bases). The germline gives CDR1 SNHLY, CDR2 FYNNEI. With 7 bases removed from V and 9 bases from J, the gap between germline ends came to 7 bases. The length of the CDR3 is 10 residues. The CDR3 DNA reads TGTGCCAGCATGGGAGGTGAGCAGTTCTTC. It yields the protein CASMGGEQFF.

In its sample, this clonotype was seen many times. The chain employs TRBV20-1 and TRBJ2-1; TRBD2 matches at 9 bases. There are 14 residues in the CDR3. Per germline, CDR1 DFQATT and CDR2 SNEGSKA (reference sequence). V was pared by 3 bases and J by 4 bases, with 4 bases of the junction left unmatched. CDR3 protein: CSASRLAGYNEQFF. The CDR3 DNA reads as TGCAGTGCTAGCCGGCTAGCGGGGTACAATGAGCAGTTCTTC.

This clonotype occurred a few times. The V call is TRBV12-3 or TRBV12-4, the J call TRBJ2-7; maybe TRBD2 (7 bases). Trimming cost V 3 bases and J 1 base, with 19 bases left between them. This CDR3 comprises 17 residues. Here the CDR3 reads CASSLYIGGLRSYEQYF. In nucleotides, the CDR3 is TGTGCCAGCAGTTTGTATATCGGGGGGCTTAGGTCCTACGAGCAGTACTTC.

This sequence joins TRBV18 and TRBJ2-7; D perhaps matches TRBD2 (7 bases). Trimming cost V 6 bases and J 2 bases, with 11 bases left between them. The CDR3 runs to 13 residues. CDR1 KGHSH and CDR2 LQKENI come from the germline V gene. The CDR3 coding sequence is TGTGCCAGCTCCAAAGGGGGGGCCTACGAGCAGTACTTC. Amino acid sequence: CASSKGGAYEQYF.

The chain uses TRBV28 and TRBJ2-7; tentative D call: TRBD2 (6 bases). Trimming stripped 7 bases from V and 0 bases from J, with 16 bases between. In germline, CDR1 is MDHEN, CDR2 SYDVKM. CDR3 size: 15 residues. The CDR3 protein is CASTPRGDSSYEQYF. The CDR3 nucleotides are TGTGCCAGCACCCCTCGCGGGGACTCCTCCTACGAGCAGTACTTC. Full variable domain (rest looked up from reference TRBV28 and TRBJ2-7): DVKVTQSSRYLVKRTGEKVFLECVQDMDHENMFWYRQDPGLGLRLIYFSYDVKMKEKGDIPEGYSVSREKKERFSLILESASTNQTSMYLCASTPRGDSSYEQYFGPGTRLTVT.

This clonotype was counted many times. The J gene is TRBJ2-7, the V gene TRBV25-1, with 10 bases that match TRBD1. The V gene's germline CDR1 is MGHDK and CDR2 SYGVNS. The length of the CDR3 is 13 residues. The V segment lost 2 bases and the J segment 6 bases; nucleotides outside the gene matches: 1. For the CDR3, the DNA is TGTGCCAGCAGTGAAGGGGACAGGGGCGAGCAGTACTTC. Encoded protein: CASSEGDRGEQYF.

This clonotype was seen a handful of times. The genes are TRBV20-1 and TRBJ2-7; D unresolved. Trimming cost V 2 bases and J 4 bases, with 18 bases left between them. The CDR3 is made up of 15 amino acids. Germline V lookup: CDR1 DFQATT, CDR2 SNEGSKA (reference sequence). CDR3 in amino acids: CSARFGYTRRYEQYF. The CDR3, as DNA: TGCAGTGCTAGATTTGGGTACACGCGTCGATACGAGCAGTACTTC.

This clonotype was recorded once. In DNA, the CDR3 is TGTGCCAGCTCACCCCGGAGTTCCACAGATACGCAGTATTTT. Protein: CASSPRSSTDTQYF. The chain employs TRBV18 and TRBJ2-3; D remains unclear. There are 14 residues in the CDR3. Germline V gene sequence: CDR1 KGHSH, CDR2 LQKENI. V lost 3 bases and J lost 2, with 9 bases in between.

This clonotype was found a few times. V gene TRBV29-1 combines with J gene TRBJ1-2; D is perhaps TRBD1 (6 bases). Trimming pared 5 bases from V and 3 bases from J, leaving 13 bases between. Germline lookup yields CDR1 SQVTM and CDR2 ANQGSEA. CDR3 size: 13 residues. CDR3 sequence (DNA): TGCAGCGTTTCAACAGGGTCCTACTATGGCTACACCTTC. Its protein is CSVSTGSYYGYTF.

The V call is TRBV15, the J call TRBJ2-1; 9 nucleotides agree with TRBD1. The CDR3 is 14 residues long. V lost 11 bases, J lost 1 base, and 6 bases stayed unmatched. Germline CDR1 reads LNHNV; CDR2 reads YYDKDF (reference sequence). The chain's CDR3 is CAVMTGGSYNEQFF. CDR3 DNA sequence: TGTGCCGTTATGACAGGGGGGTCCTACAATGAGCAGTTCTTC.

This clonotype was detected many times. Since no conserved phenylalanine or tryptophan closes the CDR3, a read error is the likely cause. The DNA is left out, because the CDR3 cannot be placed on it with certainty; the CDR3 is given as TCRdb lists it. The gene calls are TRBV6-5 and TRBJ2-3; the table's D call TRBD2 went unverified against the DNA. From its first to its last residue, the CDR3 has 13 amino acids. Germline V gives CDR1 MNHEY, CDR2 SVGAGI. The chain's CDR3 is CASSYQAGTSISL.

This clonotype was detected a few times. This rearrangement joins TRBV4-2 to TRBJ1-4; no definite D call. Germline V lookup: CDR1 LGHNA, CDR2 YNFKEQ. This CDR3 region has 16 residues. V lost 4 bases and J 2 bases, leaving 14 bases between the germline ends. The CDR3 bases are TGTGCCAGCAGCCCGTATGCGTCTGGGACTAATGAAAAACTGTTTTTT. This gives the protein CASSPYASGTNEKLFF.

This clonotype is a singleton in its sample. The V and J genes are TRBV7-2 and TRBJ2-1, with D unclear. Per the germline V gene, CDR1 is SGHTA and CDR2 is FQGNSA. The CDR3 length is 13 residues. V lost 5 bases and J 8 bases, leaving 13 bases between the germline ends. Here the CDR3 reads CASSPVAGYEQFF. DNA for the CDR3: TGTGCCAGCAGCCCAGTAGCCGGGTATGAGCAGTTCTTC.

This clonotype occurred a few times. CDR3: CASSFNRAQETQYF. For the CDR3, the DNA is TGCGCCAGCAGCTTCAACAGGGCTCAAGAGACCCAGTACTTC. The chain uses TRBV5-1 and TRBJ2-5, with D tentatively TRBD1 (6 bases). Trimming removed 2 bases at V and 2 bases at J, with 10 bases between. This CDR3 has 14 residues. Germline V gives CDR1 SGHRS, CDR2 YFSETQ. Supplemented by reference TRBV5-1 and TRBJ2-5, the full variable domain reads KAGVTQTPRYLIKTRGQQVTLSCSPISGHRSVSWYQQTPGQGLQFLFEYFSETQRNKGNFPGRFSGRQFSNSRSEMNVSTLELGDSALYLCASSFNRAQETQYFGPGTRLLVL.

V and J are TRBV6-2 or TRBV6-3 and TRBJ2-7; D assignment may be TRBD1 or TRBD2 (5 bases each). Trimming shortened V by 6 bases and J by 4 bases, and 16 bases separated the two germline ends. CDR1 is MNHEY, CDR2 SVGEGT, per germline. The CDR3 spans 14 residues. The CDR3 DNA is TGTGCCAGCAGAGGGACCCCGCCGACTTACGAGCAGTACTTC. As protein: CASRGTPPTYEQYF.

The table lists this clonotype with many counts. This chain connects TRBV6-5 to TRBJ2-7; maybe TRBD1 (6 bases). The CDR3 runs to 15 residues. Trimming shortened V by 6 bases and J by 2 bases, and 17 bases separated the two germline ends. From germline, CDR1 is MNHEY and CDR2 SVGAGI. Here the CDR3 DNA reads TGTGCCAGCAGGACCTGGACAGCTCCTCCCTACGAGCAGTACTTC. Amino acid sequence: CASRTWTAPPYEQYF.